This T cell receptor beta chain appears in the sequencing data of a study of blood T cell repertoires in COVID-19 (dated by TCRdb to 2018 to 2021). Study-wide context: Collaborator samples came from the United States, Italy and Spain and covered acute and convalescent phases of COVID-19. The prospective study material was composed of cDNA or gDNA derived from T cells, B-cell-depleted T cells, or PBMCs. The dataset comprised deeply sampled blood TCRbeta repertoires from subjects exposed to, actively infected with, or recovered from COVID-19. The repertoires were made available in a free public database intended to serve as a resource for research on the immune response to SARS-CoV-2. The samples were drawn from the first 160 participants of the ongoing ImmuneRACE study and from under 1,500 subjects provided by 6 global collaborators. Sample metadata almost always included a de-identified subject ID, COVID-19 status, age in years and sex. HLA class I and class II types, where available, came from metadata supplied by the sample provider rather than from assay-based typing. Paper-wide results and their limitations: The quantity of clinical and demographic metadata differed by source and by participant and was supplied without curation.

The collaborating institutions used their own protocols to collect whole blood in K2EDTA tubes. For TCRbeta analysis, collaborators shipped samples as frozen whole blood, isolated PBMCs, or DNA extracted from either of those sample types. Ends trimmed: V by 0 bases, J by 5 bases; bases unmatched to a gene: 6. The CDR1 and CDR2 encoded by the germline V gene (reference sequence) are GTSNPN and SVGIG. The cysteine opens and the phenylalanine closes a CDR3 of 14 amino acids. The DNA shown is the 42-base CDR3, in frame from base 1. Note on this clone: Its specific antigen is unknown. No quality values exist for individual bases; no much larger clone is one base distant.

The immunoSEQ Assay, a bias-controlled multiplex PCR, was used to amplify TCRbeta CDR3 regions from genomic DNA. Turning to the authors' computational methods: Within the assay, amplification of reference gene primers was used to estimate how many nucleated cells each sample contained. To quantify the absolute abundance of each unique TCRbeta CDR3 rearrangement, sequence reads were collapsed and filtered. For each sample, productive Simpson clonality was calculated as the square root of Simpson's diversity index over productive rearrangements. In TCRdb, the immuneACCESS table is reduced to in-frame sequences with V and J assigned. These tables do not hold every clone; where another copy was compared, an unresolved V gene accounts for under half, and the others remain unexplained. That table furnishes V, J and clone size, whereas the DNA furnished D and trimming. This sample comprises more than 70,000 clones, 90% of them detected only once. About 5.1% of the sample rests with the top ten.

The V gene is TRBV30 and the J gene is TRBJ2-5, with 7 bases in between that match TRBD1. Sequenced material: peripheral blood. The receptor's source is a woman aged 18-30 years with acute or convalescent COVID-19. The CDR3 in this case is CAWSVRQGAETQYF. The nucleotide sequence reads TGTGCCTGGAGTGTACGACAGGGAGCTGAGACCCAGTACTTC.